Listed below are T cell receptor beta chains from one sample, sequenced in a study of T cells after yellow fever vaccination. TCRdb recomputed calls from the 5' RACE reads with MiXCR, one row per CDR3 protein. Among 120,000 or so distinct CDR3 sequences, 7.2% were seen once, and the ten largest hold over 2.5%. The sample here was CD4+ T cells sorted from PBMCs, taken roughly 47 days after the first yellow fever vaccination. The receptors originated from a man aged 18-30 years who received the YFV17D yellow fever vaccine. The CDR3 runs from the conserved cysteine through the conserved F or W. A D gene is named only where the DNA matches it firmly. Not all rows give a size; the values are once, few, many and, for expanded clones, a class.

v_gene: TRBV4-3; abundance: many; j_gene: TRBJ2-3; d_gene: TRBD2; CDR3aa: CASSQTEGGGSDTQYF; CDR3nt: TGCGCCAGCAGCCAAACCGAGGGCGGGGGGTCAGATACGCAGTATTTT
v_gene: TRBV18; abundance: few; j_gene: TRBJ1-1; d_gene: NA; CDR3aa: CASSPNTQGGSAFF; CDR3nt: TGTGCCAGCTCACCGAACACACAGGGAGGTAGTGCTTTCTTT
v_gene: TRBV5-1; abundance: many; j_gene: TRBJ2-7; d_gene: TRBD2; CDR3aa: CASSLAGTRTYEQYF; CDR3nt: TGCGCCAGCAGCTTGGCCGGGACTAGAACCTACGAGCAGTACTTC
v_gene: TRBV28; abundance: many; j_gene: TRBJ1-4; d_gene: NA; CDR3aa: CASSSRDATNEKLFF; CDR3nt: TGTGCCAGCAGTTCAAGGGACGCAACTAATGAAAAACTGTTTTTT
v_gene: TRBV10-2; abundance: many; j_gene: TRBJ2-1; d_gene: TRBD2; CDR3aa: CASMTTMRGTGLAVTYNEQFF; CDR3nt: TGCGCCAGCATGACGACCATGAGGGGAACGGGACTAGCGGTAACCTACAATGAGCAGTTCTTC
v_gene: TRBV7-3; abundance: NA; j_gene: TRBJ2-1; d_gene: NA; CDR3aa: CASSSTVGKYNEQFF; CDR3nt: TGTGCCAGCAGCTCAACGGTGGGCAAATACAATGAGCAGTTCTTC
v_gene: TRBV2; abundance: NA; j_gene: TRBJ1-1; d_gene: NA; CDR3aa: CASNVLGTEAFF; CDR3nt: TGTGCCAGCAACGTTTTGGGCACTGAAGCTTTCTTT
v_gene: TRBV11-2; abundance: many; j_gene: TRBJ2-1; d_gene: TRBD1; CDR3aa: CASSRQGGNNEQFF; CDR3nt: TGTGCCAGCAGCCGACAGGGGGGGAACAATGAGCAGTTCTTC
v_gene: TRBV7-9; abundance: many; j_gene: TRBJ1-1; d_gene: NA; CDR3aa: CASSFLGLGAFF; CDR3nt: TGTGCCAGCAGCTTTCTGGGATTAGGAGCTTTCTTT
v_gene: TRBV7-3; abundance: many; j_gene: TRBJ2-2; d_gene: TRBD2; CDR3aa: CASSFQAGLGNTGELFF; CDR3nt: TGTGCCAGCAGCTTTCAAGCGGGACTAGGGAACACCGGGGAGCTGTTTTTT
v_gene: TRBV5-1; abundance: NA; j_gene: TRBJ1-6; d_gene: TRBD1; CDR3aa: CASSQDRGQAYNSPLHF; CDR3nt: TGCGCCAGCAGCCAGGACAGGGGACAGGCCTATAATTCACCCCTCCACTTT
v_gene: TRBV6-5; abundance: NA; j_gene: TRBJ1-2; d_gene: NA; CDR3aa: CASSYGGVQYGYTF; CDR3nt: TGTGCCAGCAGTTACGGGGGGGTACAGTATGGCTACACCTTC
v_gene: TRBV12-3/TRBV12-4; abundance: many; j_gene: TRBJ2-1; d_gene: NA; CDR3aa: CASVRGGSYNEQFF; CDR3nt: TGTGCCAGCGTTAGGGGCGGCTCCTACAATGAGCAGTTCTTC
v_gene: TRBV5-6; abundance: few; j_gene: TRBJ2-2; d_gene: TRBD1; CDR3aa: CASSSRDRVVTGELFF; CDR3nt: TGTGCCAGCAGCTCCCGGGACAGGGTTGTTACCGGGGAGCTGTTTTTT
v_gene: TRBV20-1; abundance: many; j_gene: TRBJ2-1; d_gene: TRBD2; CDR3aa: CSARDAGTTGDEQFF; CDR3nt: TGCAGTGCTAGAGATGCCGGGACTACCGGGGATGAGCAGTTCTTC
v_gene: TRBV12-3/TRBV12-4; abundance: many; j_gene: TRBJ1-5; d_gene: NA; CDR3aa: CASHPGYSNQPQHF; CDR3nt: TGTGCCAGCCATCCCGGTTATAGCAATCAGCCCCAGCATTTT
v_gene: TRBV5-1; abundance: NA; j_gene: TRBJ2-7; d_gene: TRBD2; CDR3aa: CASSLSGVAQYF; CDR3nt: TGCGCCAGCAGCTTGAGCGGGGTGGCACAGTACTTC
v_gene: TRBV5-1; abundance: many; j_gene: TRBJ1-4; d_gene: NA; CDR3aa: CASSLGQPEKLFF; CDR3nt: TGCGCCAGCAGCTTGGGTCAGCCTGAAAAACTGTTTTTT
v_gene: TRBV7-9; abundance: many; j_gene: TRBJ2-1; d_gene: TRBD2; CDR3aa: CASSLPRGVLGNEQFF; CDR3nt: TGTGCCAGCAGCTTACCACGGGGGGTTTTGGGCAATGAGCAGTTCTTC
v_gene: TRBV7-2; abundance: many; j_gene: TRBJ2-6; d_gene: TRBD1; CDR3aa: CASSLLGQGLSGANVLTF; CDR3nt: TGTGCCAGCAGCTTATTGGGACAGGGCTTGTCTGGGGCCAACGTCCTGACTTTC
v_gene: TRBV2; abundance: many; j_gene: TRBJ2-7; d_gene: TRBD2; CDR3aa: CASSASTSGSYEQYF; CDR3nt: TGTGCCAGCAGTGCCTCGACTAGCGGCTCCTACGAGCAGTACTTC
v_gene: TRBV11-2; abundance: many; j_gene: TRBJ2-1; d_gene: TRBD2; CDR3aa: CASSFKQIQAGGPWYEQFF; CDR3nt: TGTGCCAGCAGCTTTAAACAAATACAGGCGGGGGGGCCCTGGTATGAGCAGTTCTTC
v_gene: TRBV7-2; abundance: many; j_gene: TRBJ1-4; d_gene: TRBD1; CDR3aa: CASSLFGQGEKLFF; CDR3nt: TGTGCCAGCAGCTTATTTGGACAGGGTGAAAAACTGTTTTTT
v_gene: TRBV5-1; abundance: few; j_gene: TRBJ2-1; d_gene: TRBD1; CDR3aa: CASSLGTGSNEQFF; CDR3nt: TGCGCCAGCAGCTTGGGGACAGGGTCAAATGAGCAGTTCTTC
v_gene: TRBV5-4; abundance: NA; j_gene: TRBJ2-5; d_gene: TRBD2; CDR3aa: CASSFTAGALETQYF; CDR3nt: TGTGCCAGCAGCTTCACAGCGGGGGCTCTGGAGACCCAGTACTTC
v_gene: TRBV12-3/TRBV12-4; abundance: many; j_gene: TRBJ1-1; d_gene: TRBD1; CDR3aa: CASSLGGGTGSFF; CDR3nt: TGTGCCAGCAGTTTAGGGGGCGGGACAGGGAGTTTCTTT
v_gene: TRBV6-5; abundance: many; j_gene: TRBJ2-3; d_gene: TRBD2; CDR3aa: CASSSGLAGVSTDTQYF; CDR3nt: TGTGCCAGCAGCTCCGGACTAGCGGGGGTTAGCACAGATACGCAGTATTTT
v_gene: TRBV5-1; abundance: many; j_gene: TRBJ2-2; d_gene: TRBD2; CDR3aa: CASLAGTNTGELFF; CDR3nt: TGCGCCAGCTTAGCGGGCACGAACACCGGGGAGCTGTTTTTT
v_gene: TRBV12-3/TRBV12-4; abundance: many; j_gene: TRBJ2-3; d_gene: NA; CDR3aa: CASRGGGADTQYF; CDR3nt: TGTGCCAGCAGGGGAGGGGGCGCAGATACGCAGTATTTT
v_gene: TRBV5-4; abundance: NA; j_gene: TRBJ2-7; d_gene: NA; CDR3aa: CASSLEVGGGQLRGQYF; CDR3nt: TGTGCCAGCAGCTTGGAGGTTGGGGGGGGCCAGCTACGAGGGCAGTACTTC
v_gene: TRBV3-1; abundance: NA; j_gene: TRBJ2-3; d_gene: NA; CDR3aa: CATTQVSLRQAQGQYF; CDR3nt: TGTGCCACCACCCAAGTTTCACTTCGACAGGCCCAGGGGCAGTATTTT
v_gene: TRBV5-1; abundance: many; j_gene: TRBJ1-1; d_gene: NA; CDR3aa: CASSGGHADTEAFF; CDR3nt: TGCGCCAGCAGCGGGGGTCATGCGGACACTGAAGCTTTCTTT
v_gene: TRBV6-1; abundance: many; j_gene: TRBJ1-2; d_gene: NA; CDR3aa: CASSEMGIYGYTF; CDR3nt: TGTGCCAGCAGTGAAATGGGGATCTATGGCTACACCTTC
v_gene: TRBV5-1; abundance: many; j_gene: TRBJ1-4; d_gene: NA; CDR3aa: CASSLGPSTNEKLFF; CDR3nt: TGCGCCAGCAGCTTGGGGCCCTCAACTAATGAAAAACTGTTTTTT
v_gene: TRBV20-1; abundance: many; j_gene: TRBJ2-1; d_gene: TRBD2; CDR3aa: CSTLSGGARREQFF; CDR3nt: TGCAGTACCCTTAGCGGGGGGGCCAGAAGAGAGCAGTTCTTC
v_gene: TRBV7-9; abundance: few; j_gene: TRBJ2-3; d_gene: NA; CDR3aa: CASTPGLHTDTQYF; CDR3nt: TGTGCCAGCACCCCGGGACTGCACACAGATACGCAGTATTTT
v_gene: TRBV11-2; abundance: few; j_gene: TRBJ2-2; d_gene: TRBD1; CDR3aa: CASTPVFRDRVNTGELFF; CDR3nt: TGTGCCAGCACCCCTGTTTTTCGGGACAGGGTGAACACCGGGGAGCTGTTTTTT
v_gene: TRBV12-3/TRBV12-4; abundance: few; j_gene: TRBJ1-1; d_gene: TRBD1; CDR3aa: CATRPGQGENEAFF; CDR3nt: TGTGCCACCAGGCCCGGACAGGGTGAAAATGAAGCTTTCTTT
v_gene: TRBV11-2; abundance: many; j_gene: TRBJ2-5; d_gene: NA; CDR3aa: CASSLDLRGAGETQYF; CDR3nt: TGTGCCAGCAGCTTAGATCTCCGGGGGGCCGGAGAGACCCAGTACTTC
v_gene: TRBV5-1; abundance: many; j_gene: TRBJ1-4; d_gene: NA; CDR3aa: CASRFGDEKLFF; CDR3nt: TGCGCCAGCAGGTTCGGAGATGAAAAACTGTTTTTT
v_gene: TRBV2; abundance: many; j_gene: TRBJ1-6; d_gene: NA; CDR3aa: CASGRYSYNSPLHF; CDR3nt: TGTGCCAGCGGGCGATACTCCTATAATTCACCCCTCCACTTT
v_gene: TRBV4-1; abundance: many; j_gene: TRBJ1-4; d_gene: NA; CDR3aa: CASSQVSGEKLFF; CDR3nt: TGCGCCAGCAGCCAAGTTTCGGGTGAAAAACTGTTTTTT
v_gene: TRBV7-2; abundance: many; j_gene: TRBJ1-4; d_gene: NA; CDR3aa: CASSRTGSGEKLFF; CDR3nt: TGTGCCAGCAGCCGTACAGGGTCAGGAGAAAAACTGTTTTTT
v_gene: TRBV6-2/TRBV6-3; abundance: few; j_gene: TRBJ2-5; d_gene: NA; CDR3aa: CASSTPGSGDETQYF; CDR3nt: TGTGCCAGCAGTACCCCCGGGTCCGGGGATGAGACCCAGTACTTC
v_gene: TRBV5-1; abundance: many; j_gene: TRBJ2-2; d_gene: NA; CDR3aa: CASSSGQGFTGELFF; CDR3nt: TGCGCCAGCAGCTCGGGGCAGGGATTCACCGGGGAGCTGTTTTTT
v_gene: TRBV20-1; abundance: many; j_gene: TRBJ2-2; d_gene: NA; CDR3aa: CSARAGLANTGELFF; CDR3nt: TGCAGTGCTAGAGCGGGACTCGCGAACACCGGGGAGCTGTTTTTT
v_gene: TRBV7-9; abundance: many; j_gene: TRBJ2-1; d_gene: NA; CDR3aa: CASSPVSASGEQFF; CDR3nt: TGTGCCAGCAGCCCGGTTTCGGCATCCGGCGAGCAGTTCTTC
v_gene: TRBV5-1; abundance: many; j_gene: TRBJ2-3; d_gene: NA; CDR3aa: CASSSDPNTDTQYF; CDR3nt: TGCGCCAGCAGCTCGGACCCGAACACAGATACGCAGTATTTT
v_gene: TRBV5-4; abundance: NA; j_gene: TRBJ2-5; d_gene: NA; CDR3aa: CASSSGPSTEVVTQYF; CDR3nt: TGTGCCAGCAGCTCAGGACCCTCGACCGAAGTAGTGACCCAGTACTTC
v_gene: TRBV12-3/TRBV12-4; abundance: many; j_gene: TRBJ2-7; d_gene: TRBD1; CDR3aa: CASSFSGTGGEQYF; CDR3nt: TGTGCCAGCAGTTTTTCCGGGACAGGGGGCGAGCAGTACTTC
v_gene: TRBV19; abundance: many; j_gene: TRBJ2-7; d_gene: NA; CDR3aa: CASSTRHGSYEQYF; CDR3nt: TGTGCCAGTAGTACCCGACACGGCTCCTACGAGCAGTACTTC
v_gene: TRBV7-9; abundance: many; j_gene: TRBJ2-2; d_gene: TRBD1; CDR3aa: CASEWTGGSGELFF; CDR3nt: TGTGCCAGCGAATGGACAGGGGGCTCCGGGGAGCTGTTTTTT